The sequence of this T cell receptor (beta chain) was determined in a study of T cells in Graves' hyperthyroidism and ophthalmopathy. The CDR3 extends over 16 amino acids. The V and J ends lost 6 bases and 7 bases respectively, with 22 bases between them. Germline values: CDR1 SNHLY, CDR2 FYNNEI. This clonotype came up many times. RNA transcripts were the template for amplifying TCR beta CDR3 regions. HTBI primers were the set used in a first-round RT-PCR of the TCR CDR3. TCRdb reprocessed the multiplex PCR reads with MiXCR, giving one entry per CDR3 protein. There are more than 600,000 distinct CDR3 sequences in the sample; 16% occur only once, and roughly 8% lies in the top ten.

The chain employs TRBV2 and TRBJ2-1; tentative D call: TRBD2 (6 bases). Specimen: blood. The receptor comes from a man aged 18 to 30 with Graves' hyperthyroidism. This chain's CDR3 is CASRTGTPLFGNEQFF. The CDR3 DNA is TGTGCCAGCAGGACCGGGACTCCCCTCTTCGGGAATGAGCAGTTCTTC.